This entry concerns a single TCR beta chain. The sample originates from a study of blood T cell repertoires in COVID-19. Study-wide context: COVID-19 samples collected from the United States, Italy and Spain covered acute and convalescent phases. PBMCs, B-cell-depleted T cells, or T cells were the source of the cDNA or gDNA that made up the material.

Trimming cost V 1 base and J 1 base; bases outside gene matches: 2. CDR1 and CDR2 from the germline V gene are SGHVS and FNYEAQ. The CDR3 totals 16 residues. Here immunoSEQ multiplex PCR was the method, and the copy in TCRdb shows in-frame clones only, minus some. This table has about 130,000 clones, about 72% appearing once. This rearrangement joins TRBV7-6 to TRBJ2-7, with 12 bases that match TRBD2. The sequence derives from a man in his 60s who had recovered from COVID-19. Sequencing was carried out using peripheral blood. CDR3 DNA sequence: TGTGCCAGCAGCTTAGGGACTAGCGGGAAATCCTACGAGCAGTACTTC. Its protein is CASSLGTSGKSYEQYF. The entire variable domain, with the rest obtained from reference TRBV7-6 and TRBJ2-7, is as follows: GAGVSQSPRYKVTKRGQDVALRCDPISGHVSLYWYRQALGQGPEFLTYFNYEAQQDKSGLPNDRFSAERPEGSISTLTIQRTEQRDSAMYRCASSLGTSGKSYEQYFGPGTRLTVT.